The sequence of this T cell receptor beta chain was determined in a study of CD8 T cells in Susac syndrome. When the RNA was reverse transcribed, random hexamers were used with an input of roughly 0.45 to 1 ug. Amplification of TCR beta CDR3 used immunoSEQ multiplex PCR across 54 Vbeta and 13 Jbeta. MiXCR, applied by TCRdb to the immunoSEQ multiplex PCR reads, yields one record per CDR3 protein. This repertoire shows 200,000 or so distinct CDR3 sequences, 80% to 95% found once; its top ten account for less than 0.15%. Trimming cost V 0 bases and J 4 bases, with 13 bases left between them. This CDR3 is 16 amino acids long. CDR1 and CDR2 from the germline V gene are ENHRY and SYGVKD. CD8+ and CD4+ blood T cells underwent TCR beta sequencing. The multiple sclerosis controls were treatment-naive patients with relapsing-remitting disease that was stable or active. The CD8+ and CD4+ T cells were isolated magnetically using a negative isolation approach, whereas the TEMRA cells were enriched by FACS.

This rearrangement joins TRBV10-3 to TRBJ2-1, with D tentatively TRBD2 (6 bases). This sequence originates from a human donor with multiple sclerosis. The sequenced sample was CD8+ T cells from PBMCs. CDR3 nucleotides: TGTGCCATCAGTGAGTCGGTGGAGGGTTTTTACAATGAGCAGTTCTTC. Residues: CAISESVEGFYNEQFF.